This TCR beta chain was sequenced in a study of identical twins. Study-level results: Alpha sequences that were out-of-frame and twin-shared showed an excess of low generation probability. Abundant beta clonotypes from cord blood had fewer insertions, unlike memory repertoires, which showed none.

Looked up from germline, CDR1 is ENHRY and CDR2 is SYGVKD. CDR3 length: 14 amino acids. J was trimmed by 7 bases and V by 6 bases; bases with no gene match: 8. Template switching added a universal primer site; cDNA carried unique molecular identifiers. From the 5' RACE reads, TCRdb called clonotypes with MiXCR, one entry per CDR3 protein. The table includes some 570,000 distinct CDR3 sequences, about a fifth detected once. This clonotype was seen a few times. As yet, its antigen is unknown. These same records also appear under a second study, on yellow fever vaccine responses in identical twins. According to that study: Reportedly, the T cell response mounted by twins to vaccine seemed partly convergent, partly personalized.

The sequenced sample consisted of CD4+ T cells sorted from blood. The rearrangement uses TRBV10-3 and TRBJ2-1, with 8 bases identical to TRBD1. The source of this sequence is a woman aged 18-35 years in good health. The CDR3 DNA follows: TGTGCCATCAGCTCAGGGGGCCATCCTAATGAGCAGTTCTTC. Its protein product is CAISSGGHPNEQFF.